These T cell receptor beta chains were read from a single sample in a study of identical twins. One entry per CDR3 protein, called by TCRdb with MiXCR from the 5' RACE reads. The sample lists about 700,000 distinct CDR3 sequences; less than 7% were seen once. Input material: naive T cells sorted from blood. These receptors were collected from a man between 18 and 29 years old in good health. Both conserved end residues are part of each CDR3. The order of the fields is clone size, V gene, D gene, J gene, CDR3 protein, CDR3 DNA. A D gene is named only where the DNA matches it firmly. The listing skips clone size in some rows; elsewhere it reads once, few, many or a size class.

.	TRBV12-3/TRBV12-4	.	TRBJ1-4	CASSLWMGELFF	TGTGCCAGCAGTTTATGGATGGGGGAACTGTTTTTT
few	TRBV20-1	TRBD1	TRBJ1-5	CSARRQGYSNQPQHF	TGCAGTGCTAGGCGACAGGGCTATAGCAATCAGCCCCAGCATTTT
few	TRBV4-3	.	TRBJ2-5	CASSQDAGTQETQYF	TGCGCCAGCAGCCAAGATGCAGGGACTCAAGAGACCCAGTACTTC
few	TRBV20-1	.	TRBJ2-1	CSARVGGQVGFNEQFF	TGCAGTGCTAGAGTTGGGGGACAAGTAGGGTTCAATGAGCAGTTCTTC
many	TRBV5-1	.	TRBJ2-3	CASSSGGDTQYF	TGCGCCAGCAGCTCTGGGGGAGATACGCAGTATTTT
many	TRBV20-1	.	TRBJ1-2	CSARDQTETNYGYTF	TGCAGTGCTAGAGATCAGACAGAAACTAACTATGGCTACACCTTC
many	TRBV5-1	TRBD2	TRBJ2-1	CASSFLAGENNEQFF	TGCGCCAGCAGCTTCTTAGCGGGAGAGAACAATGAGCAGTTCTTC
many	TRBV20-1	.	TRBJ1-2	CSASDPHYGYTF	TGCAGTGCTTCAGACCCCCACTATGGCTACACCTTC
.	TRBV19	TRBD1	TRBJ2-5	CASTGTGGRETQYF	TGTGCCAGTACAGGGACAGGGGGGAGAGAGACCCAGTACTTC
few	TRBV28	.	TRBJ2-7	CASSALVSAAYEQYF	TGTGCCAGCAGTGCGTTGGTTTCTGCCGCCTACGAGCAGTACTTC
.	TRBV6-5	.	TRBJ1-6	CASSESREPLHF	TGTGCCAGCAGTGAGTCCCGAGAACCTCTCCACTTT